This is a list of T cell receptor beta chains from one sample in a study of T cell changes during pregnancy in multiple sclerosis. The repertoire was sequenced with immunoSEQ multiplex PCR; TCRdb's copy has only in-frame clones and lacks some. This sample has tens of thousands of clones, with under 95% found just once. The source was peripheral blood, collected in the first trimester of pregnancy. The receptors were gathered from a female donor in good health, enrolled as a control in a pregnancy study. Both conserved end residues are part of each CDR3. Each record gives: D gene, CDR3 length, clone size, V gene, J gene, CDR3 protein, CDR3 DNA. D genes are given only for firm matches. Clone size is stated in some rows and not others, as once, few, many or a class when expanded.

D: TRBD1; length: 19; size: .; V: TRBV27; J: TRBJ2-4; CDR3: CASSTLGQGIPLAKNIQYF; DNA: TGTGCCAGCAGCACGCTGGGACAGGGGATCCCACTAGCCAAAAACATTCAGTACTTC
D: .; length: 17; size: .; V: TRBV7-9; J: TRBJ1-1; CDR3: CASSLVAGGRFGSEAFF; DNA: TGTGCCAGCAGCTTAGTTGCTGGGGGCCGGTTTGGGTCGGAAGCTTTCTTT
D: .; length: 14; size: .; V: TRBV30; J: TRBJ2-5; CDR3: CAWRTLGSQETQYF; DNA: TGTGCCTGGAGGACCCTCGGGAGTCAAGAGACCCAGTACTTC
D: TRBD1; length: 16; size: few; V: TRBV10-3; J: TRBJ1-5; CDR3: CAISGITGELGQPQHF; DNA: TGTGCCATCAGTGGGATTACAGGGGAACTCGGTCAGCCCCAGCATTTT
D: .; length: 14; size: .; V: TRBV6-4; J: TRBJ2-2; CDR3: CASSEEWYTGELFF; DNA: TGTGCCAGCAGTGAAGAGTGGTACACCGGGGAGCTGTTTTTT
D: TRBD2; length: 16; size: .; V: TRBV6-6; J: TRBJ2-3; CDR3: CASSRPGAGGTDTQYF; DNA: TGTGCCAGCAGCAGGCCCGGGGCGGGAGGGACAGATACGCAGTATTTT
D: TRBD2; length: 15; size: once; V: TRBV6-6; J: TRBJ2-1; CDR3: CASSYMAGVHNEQFF; DNA: TGTGCCAGCAGTTACATGGCGGGAGTCCACAATGAGCAGTTCTTC
D: TRBD2; length: 14; size: once; V: TRBV11-2; J: TRBJ2-1; CDR3: CASSLGLAGGEQFF; DNA: TGTGCCAGCAGCCTGGGACTAGCGGGAGGAGAGCAGTTCTTC
D: .; length: 12; size: .; V: TRBV29-1; J: TRBJ2-1; CDR3: CSVDFRGDEQFF; DNA: TGCAGCGTAGATTTCAGGGGGGATGAGCAGTTCTTC
D: .; length: 15; size: once; V: TRBV11-1; J: TRBJ1-1; CDR3: CASTQGQGKHTEAFF; DNA: TGTGCCAGCACCCAAGGGCAGGGGAAACACACTGAAGCTTTCTTT
D: TRBD2; length: 17; size: .; V: TRBV7-9; J: TRBJ2-1; CDR3: CASSLAVLADPYNEQFF; DNA: TGTGCCAGCAGCTTAGCTGTACTAGCGGATCCCTACAATGAGCAGTTCTTC
D: .; length: 17; size: .; V: TRBV9; J: TRBJ1-4; CDR3: CASSPSAGARSNEKLFF; DNA: TGTGCCAGCAGCCCCTCTGCGGGAGCGCGGTCTAATGAAAAACTGTTTTTT
D: .; length: 14; size: .; V: TRBV27; J: TRBJ1-5; CDR3: CASSLTGGGQPQHF; DNA: TGTGCCAGCAGTTTGACAGGAGGCGGTCAGCCCCAGCATTTT
D: .; length: 15; size: .; V: TRBV7-9; J: TRBJ1-2; CDR3: CASNLGGTVNYGYTF; DNA: TGTGCCAGCAACCTCGGCGGGACGGTGAACTATGGCTACACCTTC
D: TRBD2; length: 17; size: .; V: TRBV19; J: TRBJ2-1; CDR3: CASRKGTSGGSYNEQFF; DNA: TGTGCCAGTAGAAAGGGGACTAGCGGGGGCTCCTACAATGAGCAGTTCTTC
D: TRBD1; length: 15; size: .; V: TRBV6-1; J: TRBJ2-1; CDR3: CASSRTGSSYNEQFF; DNA: TGTGCCAGCAGCCGGACAGGCAGCTCCTACAATGAGCAGTTCTTC
D: .; length: 14; size: once; V: TRBV6-1; J: TRBJ1-2; CDR3: CASSEAGVVGGYTF; DNA: TGTGCCAGCAGTGAAGCCGGGGTCGTGGGGGGCTACACCTTC
D: TRBD1; length: 13; size: few; V: TRBV29-1; J: TRBJ2-7; CDR3: CSARQGNTYEQYF; DNA: TGCAGCGCCCGACAGGGGAACACCTACGAGCAGTACTTC
D: TRBD1; length: 14; size: .; V: TRBV4-3; J: TRBJ1-4; CDR3: CASSPGQGNEKLFF; DNA: TGCGCCAGCAGCCCGGGACAGGGGAATGAAAAACTGTTTTTT
D: TRBD1; length: 15; size: .; V: TRBV5-4; J: TRBJ2-7; CDR3: CASSLTRQGVDEQYF; DNA: TGTGCCAGCAGCTTGACTCGACAGGGGGTCGACGAGCAGTACTTC
D: TRBD1; length: 14; size: .; V: TRBV6-5; J: TRBJ2-1; CDR3: CASSYRDRGDEQFF; DNA: TGTGCCAGCAGTTACCGGGACAGGGGGGATGAGCAGTTCTTC
D: .; length: 14; size: .; V: TRBV11-3; J: TRBJ2-1; CDR3: CASSRTGQWDEQFF; DNA: TGTGCCAGCAGCCGAACGGGACAATGGGATGAGCAGTTCTTC
D: TRBD1; length: 14; size: .; V: TRBV14; J: TRBJ1-2; CDR3: CASRQTGASYGYTF; DNA: TGTGCCAGCAGACAGACAGGGGCCTCCTATGGCTACACCTTC
D: TRBD1; length: 11; size: .; V: TRBV20-1; J: TRBJ1-1; CDR3: CSAGDSLKAFF; DNA: TGCAGTGCGGGGGACAGCCTCAAAGCTTTCTTT
D: TRBD2; length: 14; size: once; V: TRBV6-5; J: TRBJ2-7; CDR3: CASTPEASGYEQYF; DNA: TGTGCCAGCACTCCCGAGGCTAGCGGCTACGAGCAGTACTTC
D: .; length: 15; size: .; V: TRBV12-2; J: TRBJ2-7; CDR3: CASRLGLASSYEQYF; DNA: TGTGCAAGTCGCTTAGGTCTAGCCAGCTCCTACGAGCAGTACTTC
D: .; length: 14; size: .; V: TRBV19; J: TRBJ1-5; CDR3: CASSTNRGNQPQHF; DNA: TGTGCCAGTAGTACCAACAGGGGCAATCAGCCCCAGCATTTT
D: .; length: 14; size: .; V: TRBV6-5; J: TRBJ2-7; CDR3: CASSYSDNSYEQYF; DNA: TGTGCCAGCAGTTACTCGGACAACTCCTACGAGCAGTACTTC
D: .; length: 13; size: .; V: TRBV7-9; J: TRBJ2-2; CDR3: CASSLERTGELFF; DNA: TGTGCCAGCAGCTTGGAGCGAACCGGGGAGCTGTTTTTT
D: TRBD2; length: 19; size: once; V: TRBV28; J: TRBJ2-1; CDR3: CASRQPLAGGTSYQDEQFF; DNA: TGTGCCAGCAGACAACCACTAGCGGGAGGCACCTCGTATCAGGATGAGCAGTTCTTC
D: TRBD2; length: 13; size: .; V: TRBV2; J: TRBJ2-3; CDR3: CAGRRESTDTQYF; DNA: TGTGCCGGGCGGCGGGAGAGCACAGATACGCAGTATTTT
D: .; length: 13; size: .; V: TRBV27; J: TRBJ2-5; CDR3: CASSLSFPETQYF; DNA: TGTGCCAGCAGTTTGTCTTTTCCGGAGACCCAGTACTTC
D: TRBD1; length: 16; size: .; V: TRBV7-2; J: TRBJ2-2; CDR3: CASSPLGQGSTGELFF; DNA: TGTGCCAGCAGTCCCTTGGGACAGGGAAGCACCGGGGAGCTGTTTTTT
D: .; length: 14; size: .; V: TRBV9; J: TRBJ2-3; CDR3: CASNPRGSTDTQYF; DNA: TGTGCCAGCAACCCGCGGGGCTCGACAGATACGCAGTATTTT
D: TRBD2; length: 16; size: .; V: TRBV5-1; J: TRBJ2-7; CDR3: CASSLAPSGGAYEQYF; DNA: TGCGCCAGCAGCTTGGCCCCTAGCGGGGGGGCCTACGAGCAGTACTTC
D: TRBD1; length: 16; size: .; V: TRBV7-9; J: TRBJ1-2; CDR3: CASSLGQGAALHGYTF; DNA: TGTGCCAGCAGCTTAGGACAGGGGGCCGCGCTCCATGGCTACACCTTC
D: .; length: 17; size: .; V: TRBV7-3; J: TRBJ1-2; CDR3: CASSLGNPAYDNYGYTF; DNA: TGTGCCAGCAGCTTAGGAAACCCAGCGTACGACAACTATGGCTACACCTTC
D: TRBD2; length: 16; size: few; V: TRBV7-2; J: TRBJ2-3; CDR3: CASSQLAGAVKDTQYF; DNA: TGTGCCAGCAGCCAATTAGCGGGAGCAGTAAAGGATACGCAGTATTTT
D: .; length: 15; size: .; V: TRBV7-2; J: TRBJ2-4; CDR3: CASSPGLALKNIQYF; DNA: TGTGCCAGCAGCCCTGGGCTAGCCTTAAAAAACATTCAGTACTTC
D: .; length: 14; size: few; V: TRBV4-1; J: TRBJ2-7; CDR3: CASSQEGASYEQYF; DNA: TGCGCCAGCAGCCAAGAAGGAGCCTCCTACGAGCAGTACTTC